Following are 11 T cell receptor beta chains from one sample sequenced in a study of OX40 agonist ivuxolimab in advanced cancers. Sequencing was performed with immunoSEQ multiplex PCR; in TCRdb, only in-frame clones are kept and a portion is missing. The table shows more than 80,000 clones, with under 90% occurring only once. This specimen was CD4+ or CD8+ T cells sorted from blood, taken in a trial of the OX40 agonist ivuxolimab. Receptors originate from an adult with an advanced solid tumor such as melanoma, head and neck, liver or kidney cancer.

This clone occurred a few times. The chain joins TRBV5-1 to TRBJ2-2, with 7 bases fitting TRBD2. With 6 bases clipped from V and 1 base from J, the junction kept 3 bases outside the gene matches. Germline assignment: CDR1 SGHRS and CDR2 YFSETQ. The CDR3 consists of 14 residues. The DNA for the CDR3 is TGCGCCAGCAAAGAGCGGGAGAACACCGGGGAGCTGTTTTTT. Amino acid sequence: CASKERENTGELFF.

The count of this clone is one. The chain uses TRBV18 and TRBJ2-7, with TRBD1 matching 8 bases. This CDR3 is built from 14 residues. Trimming took 4 bases from V and 5 from J; bases not matched to a gene: 7. CDR1 and CDR2 (germline): KGHSH, LQKENI. The DNA for the CDR3 is TGTGCCAGCTCACTTGGACAGGGTGTTAACGAGCAGTACTTC. The encoded protein is CASSLGQGVNEQYF.

This clone was picked up many times. V gene TRBV4-1 combines with J gene TRBJ1-3; D is ambiguous. Germline CDR1 is MGHRA and CDR2 is YSYEKL. With 0 bases removed from V and 3 bases from J, the gap between germline ends came to 15 bases. This CDR3 contains 17 residues. CDR3 amino acids: CASSQDIAQSLGNTIYF. The DNA of the CDR3 is TGCGCCAGCAGCCAAGATATAGCGCAGTCCCTTGGAAACACCATATATTTT.

As DNA, the CDR3 is TGTGCCAGCAGTCCGCCGGGCAGTAAACTTACTAACTATGGCTACACCTTC. It translates to CASSPPGSKLTNYGYTF. J is TRBJ1-2 and V is TRBV28; no definite D call. The CDR3 has 17 amino acids. Trimming removed 5 bases from V and 0 bases from J, with 19 bases in between. Germline lookup yields CDR1 MDHEN and CDR2 SYDVKM.

This clone was observed a handful of times. This chain connects TRBV18 to TRBJ2-2; D remains unclear. This CDR3 has 14 residues. Germline V gene sequence: CDR1 KGHSH, CDR2 LQKENI. The V and J ends lost 6 bases and 2 bases respectively, with 10 bases between them. The CDR3 DNA sequence: TGTGCCAGCTCGTCGACCGATAACACCGGGGAGCTGTTTTTT. Translation gives CASSSTDNTGELFF.

The J gene is TRBJ2-1, the V gene TRBV7-3; D not certain. Germline lookup yields CDR1 SGHTA and CDR2 FQGTGA. This CDR3 region has 12 residues. V was clipped by 5 bases and J by 8 bases, with 10 bases between them. CDR3 amino acids: CASSPGRDEQFF. DNA for the CDR3: TGTGCCAGCAGCCCAGGACGCGATGAGCAGTTCTTC.

This chain joins TRBV28 and TRBJ1-5; D gene uncertain. CDR3 length: 12 residues. Germline CDR1 is MDHEN and CDR2 is SYDVKM. V was clipped by 2 bases and J by 10 bases, with 9 bases between them. This chain's CDR3 is CASSLKSSPQHF. DNA of the CDR3: TGTGCCAGCAGTTTAAAAAGTTCTCCCCAGCATTTT. The whole variable domain, remainder taken from reference TRBV28 and TRBJ1-5, is DVKVTQSSRYLVKRTGEKVFLECVQDMDHENMFWYRQDPGLGLRLIYFSYDVKMKEKGDIPEGYSVSREKKERFSLILESASTNQTSMYLCASSLKSSPQHFGDGTRLSIL.

The chain uses TRBV30 and TRBJ1-1; 8 bases align to TRBD1. The germline CDR1 and CDR2 sequences are GTSNPN and SVGIG (reference sequence). Trimming removed 4 bases from V and 10 bases from J; junction bases left unmatched: 5. The CDR3 spans 11 residues. In DNA, the CDR3 is TGTGCCTGGATGCAAGGACAGGGAGCTTTCTTT. This sequence encodes CAWMQGQGAFF. Full variable domain (outside the CDR3, taken from reference TRBV30 and TRBJ1-1): SQTIHQWPATLVQPVGSPLSLECTVEGTSNPNLYWYRQAAGRGLQLLFYSVGIGQISSEVPQNLSASRPQDRQFILSSKKLLLSDSGFYLCAWMQGQGAFFGQGTRLTVV.

The CDR3 spells CASSKQGLGRYGYTF. CDR3 coding DNA: TGTGCCAGCAGCAAACAGGGCCTCGGGAGGTATGGCTACACCTTC. The chain joins TRBV6-6 to TRBJ1-2; tentative D call: TRBD1 (6 bases). Germline V gives CDR1 MNHNY, CDR2 SVGAGI (reference sequence). Trimming left V 6 bases short and J 5 bases short, with 19 bases between. The CDR3 extends over 15 amino acids.

This chain uses TRBV5-1 with TRBJ2-5, with 9 nucleotides matching TRBD1. The CDR3 is 15 amino acids. V lost 0 bases, J lost 2 bases, and 2 bases stayed unmatched. Germline V gene lookup returns CDR1 SGHRS and CDR2 YFSETQ. The CDR3 sequence is CASSLAGTGQETQYF. DNA of the CDR3: TGCGCCAGCAGCTTGGCCGGGACAGGGCAAGAGACCCAGTACTTC.

The rearrangement links TRBV30 to TRBJ2-1, with TRBD2 matching over 15 bases. The CDR3 contains 17 residues. The trim removed 4 bases at V and 8 bases at J, leaving 12 bases unmatched. The germline gives CDR1 GTSNPN, CDR2 SVGIG (reference sequence). CDR3 region: CAWTQDSGTSGRHEQFF. CDR3 in DNA: TGTGCCTGGACCCAGGATTCCGGGACTAGCGGGAGGCATGAGCAGTTCTTC.